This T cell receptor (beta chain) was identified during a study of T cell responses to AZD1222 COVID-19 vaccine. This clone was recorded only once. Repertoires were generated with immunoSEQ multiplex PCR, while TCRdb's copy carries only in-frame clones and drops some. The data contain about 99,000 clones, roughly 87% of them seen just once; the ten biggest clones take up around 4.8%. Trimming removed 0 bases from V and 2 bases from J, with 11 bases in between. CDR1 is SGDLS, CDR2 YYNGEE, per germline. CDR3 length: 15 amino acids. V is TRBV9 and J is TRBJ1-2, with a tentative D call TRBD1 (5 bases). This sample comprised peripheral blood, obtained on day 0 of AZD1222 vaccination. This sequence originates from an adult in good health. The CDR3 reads CASSVGGRQNYGYTF. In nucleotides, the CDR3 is TGTGCCAGCAGCGTAGGGGGCAGGCAGAACTATGGCTACACCTTC.